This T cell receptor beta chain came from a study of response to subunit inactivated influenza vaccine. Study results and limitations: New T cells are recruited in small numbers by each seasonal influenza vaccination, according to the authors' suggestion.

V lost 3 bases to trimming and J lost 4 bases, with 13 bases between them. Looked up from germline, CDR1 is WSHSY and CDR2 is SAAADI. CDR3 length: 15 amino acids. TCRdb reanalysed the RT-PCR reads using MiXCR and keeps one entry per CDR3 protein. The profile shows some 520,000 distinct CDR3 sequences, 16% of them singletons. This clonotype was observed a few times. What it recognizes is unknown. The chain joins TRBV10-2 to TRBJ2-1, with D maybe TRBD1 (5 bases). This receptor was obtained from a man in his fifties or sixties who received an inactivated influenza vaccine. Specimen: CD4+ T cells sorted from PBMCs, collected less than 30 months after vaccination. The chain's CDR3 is CASSDQGPLYNEQFF. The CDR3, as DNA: TGCGCCAGCAGTGACCAGGGCCCCCTTTACAATGAGCAGTTCTTC.